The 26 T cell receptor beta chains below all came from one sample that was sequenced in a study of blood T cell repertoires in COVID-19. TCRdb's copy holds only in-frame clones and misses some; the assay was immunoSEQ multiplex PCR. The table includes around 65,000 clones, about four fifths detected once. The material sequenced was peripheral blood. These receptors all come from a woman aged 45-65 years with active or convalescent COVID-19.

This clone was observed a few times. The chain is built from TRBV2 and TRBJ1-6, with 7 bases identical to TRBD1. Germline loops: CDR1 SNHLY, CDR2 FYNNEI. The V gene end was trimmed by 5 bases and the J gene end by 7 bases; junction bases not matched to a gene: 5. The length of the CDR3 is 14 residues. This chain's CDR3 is CASSRQGFNSPLHF. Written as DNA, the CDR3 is TGTGCCAGCAGTCGACAGGGATTCAATTCACCCCTCCACTTT.

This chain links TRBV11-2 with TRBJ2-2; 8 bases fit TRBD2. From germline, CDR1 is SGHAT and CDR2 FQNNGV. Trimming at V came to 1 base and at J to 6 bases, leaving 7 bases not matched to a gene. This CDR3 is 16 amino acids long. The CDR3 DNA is TGTGCCAGCAGCTTAGTCGGGACTAGTATCCCCGGGGAGCTGTTTTTT. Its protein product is CASSLVGTSIPGELFF.

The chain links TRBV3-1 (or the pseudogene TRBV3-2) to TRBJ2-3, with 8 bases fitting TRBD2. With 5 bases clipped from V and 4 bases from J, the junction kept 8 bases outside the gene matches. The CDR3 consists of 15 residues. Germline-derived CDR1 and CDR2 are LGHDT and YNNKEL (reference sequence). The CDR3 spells CASSGTSGGADTQYF. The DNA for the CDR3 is TGTGCCAGCAGCGGAACTAGCGGAGGGGCAGATACGCAGTATTTT.

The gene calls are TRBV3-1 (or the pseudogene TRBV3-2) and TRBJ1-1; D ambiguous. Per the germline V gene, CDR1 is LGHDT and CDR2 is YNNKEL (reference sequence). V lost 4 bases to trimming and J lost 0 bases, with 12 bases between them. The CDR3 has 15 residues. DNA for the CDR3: TGTGCCAGCAGCCCACTGGGCAGCCTGAACACTGAAGCTTTCTTT. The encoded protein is CASSPLGSLNTEAFF.

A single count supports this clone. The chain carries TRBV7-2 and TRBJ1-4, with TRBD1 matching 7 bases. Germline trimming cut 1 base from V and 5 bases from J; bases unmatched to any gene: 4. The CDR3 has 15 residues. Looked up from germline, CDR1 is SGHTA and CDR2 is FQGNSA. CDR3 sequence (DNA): TGTGCCAGCAGCTTAGTTGGGACAGCGAATGAAAAACTGTTTTTT. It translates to CASSLVGTANEKLFF.

The CDR3 loop is CASSLVAGQGSRGAFF. CDR3 nucleotides: TGTGCCAGCAGCTTGGTGGCGGGACAGGGGTCCAGGGGGGCTTTCTTT. The J gene is TRBJ1-1, the V gene TRBV5-6, with 10 bases matching TRBD1. Germline lookup yields CDR1 SGHDT and CDR2 YYEEEE. This CDR3 contains 16 residues. Losses at the gene ends were 0 bases for V and 11 bases for J; bases not matched to a gene: 13.

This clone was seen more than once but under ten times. CDR3 sequence reads: CASSAGRLAIVDEQFF. CDR3 nucleotides: TGTGCCAGCAGTGCTGGGAGACTAGCGATAGTGGATGAGCAGTTCTTC. The chain is built from TRBV6-1 and TRBJ2-1, with 8 bases lining up with TRBD2. The length of the CDR3 is 16 residues. Germline V gives CDR1 MNHNS, CDR2 SASEGT. The J segment lost 8 bases and the V segment lost 4 bases, leaving 13 bases of the junction unmatched.

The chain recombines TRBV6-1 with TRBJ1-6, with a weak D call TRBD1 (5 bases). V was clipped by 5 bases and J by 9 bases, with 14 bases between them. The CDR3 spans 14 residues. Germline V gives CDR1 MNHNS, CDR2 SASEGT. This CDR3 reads CASSFQGSGSPLHF. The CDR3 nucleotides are TGTGCCAGCAGTTTCCAGGGTTCGGGTTCACCCCTCCACTTT.

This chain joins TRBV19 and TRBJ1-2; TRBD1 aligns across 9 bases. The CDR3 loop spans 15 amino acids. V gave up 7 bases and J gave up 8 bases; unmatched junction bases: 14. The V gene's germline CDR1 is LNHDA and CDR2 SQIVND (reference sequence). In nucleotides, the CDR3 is TGTGCCAGTACCTCGCGGGGGACAGGGATTGGCGGCTACACCTTC. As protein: CASTSRGTGIGGYTF.

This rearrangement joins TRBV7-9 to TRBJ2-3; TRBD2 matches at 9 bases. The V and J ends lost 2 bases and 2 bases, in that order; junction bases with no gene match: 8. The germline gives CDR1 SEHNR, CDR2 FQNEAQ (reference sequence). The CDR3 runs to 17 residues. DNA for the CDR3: TGTGCCAGCAGCTTACTTACTTCTAGCGGGACCACAGATACGCAGTATTTT. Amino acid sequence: CASSLLTSSGTTDTQYF.

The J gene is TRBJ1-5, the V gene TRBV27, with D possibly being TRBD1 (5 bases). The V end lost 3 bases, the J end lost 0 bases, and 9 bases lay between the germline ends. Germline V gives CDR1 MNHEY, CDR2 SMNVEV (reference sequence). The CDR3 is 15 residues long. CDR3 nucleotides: TGTGCCAGCAGTTTGGGGCGGTATAGCAATCAGCCCCAGCATTTT. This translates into CASSLGRYSNQPQHF.

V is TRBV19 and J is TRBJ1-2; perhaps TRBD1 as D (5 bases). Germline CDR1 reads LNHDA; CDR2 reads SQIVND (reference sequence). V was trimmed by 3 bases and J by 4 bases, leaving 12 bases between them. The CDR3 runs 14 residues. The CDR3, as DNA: TGTGCCAGTAGTATGGGCAGGGATACCTATGGCTACACCTTC. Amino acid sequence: CASSMGRDTYGYTF.

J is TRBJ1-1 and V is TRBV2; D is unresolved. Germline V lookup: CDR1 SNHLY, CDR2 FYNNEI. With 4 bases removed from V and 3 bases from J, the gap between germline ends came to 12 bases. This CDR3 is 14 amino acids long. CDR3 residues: CASSGSRFYTEAFF. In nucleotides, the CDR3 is TGTGCCAGCAGTGGGTCCAGGTTTTACACTGAAGCTTTCTTT.

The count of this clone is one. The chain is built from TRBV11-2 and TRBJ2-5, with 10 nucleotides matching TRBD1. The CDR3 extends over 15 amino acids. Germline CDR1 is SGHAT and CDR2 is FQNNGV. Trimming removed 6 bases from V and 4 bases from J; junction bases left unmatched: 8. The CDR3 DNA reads TGTGCCAGCAGAGAAATGACAGGGGGCGCAGAGACCCAGTACTTC. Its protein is CASREMTGGAETQYF.

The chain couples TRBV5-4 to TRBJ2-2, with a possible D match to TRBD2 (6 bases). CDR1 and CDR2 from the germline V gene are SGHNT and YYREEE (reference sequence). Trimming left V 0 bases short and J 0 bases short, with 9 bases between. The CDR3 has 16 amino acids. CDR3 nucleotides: TGTGCCAGCAGCTTGGCCGCGGGATCGAACACCGGGGAGCTGTTTTTT. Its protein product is CASSLAAGSNTGELFF.

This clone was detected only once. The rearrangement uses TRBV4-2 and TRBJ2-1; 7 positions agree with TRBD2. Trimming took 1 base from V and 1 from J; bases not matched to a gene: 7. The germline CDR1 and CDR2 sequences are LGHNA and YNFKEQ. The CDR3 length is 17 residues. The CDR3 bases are TGTGCCAGCAGCCAAGGTGAAGCGGGAAAATCCTACAATGAGCAGTTCTTC. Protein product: CASSQGEAGKSYNEQFF.

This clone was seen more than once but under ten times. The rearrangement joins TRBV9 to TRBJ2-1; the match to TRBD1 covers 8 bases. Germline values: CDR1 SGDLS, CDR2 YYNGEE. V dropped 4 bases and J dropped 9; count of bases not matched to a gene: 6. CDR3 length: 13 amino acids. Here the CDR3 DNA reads TGTGCCAGCAGCTTCACAACAGGGGGTGAGCAGTTCTTC. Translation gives CASSFTTGGEQFF.

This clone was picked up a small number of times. The CDR3 is CASSQDSISGRGQFF. CDR3 nucleotide sequence: TGTGCCAGCAGCCAAGATTCCATAAGCGGGAGGGGTCAGTTCTTC. The chain has TRBV14 and TRBJ2-1, with 10 bases that match TRBD2. CDR1 and CDR2 from the germline V gene are SGHDN and FVKESK. The J segment lost 13 bases and the V segment lost 0 bases, leaving 9 bases of the junction unmatched. There are 15 residues in the CDR3.

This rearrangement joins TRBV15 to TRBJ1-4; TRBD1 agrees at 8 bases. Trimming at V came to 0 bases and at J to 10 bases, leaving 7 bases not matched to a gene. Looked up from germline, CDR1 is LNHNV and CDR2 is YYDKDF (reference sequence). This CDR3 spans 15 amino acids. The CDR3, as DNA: TGTGCCACCAGCAGAGATTGGACAGGGAGCAGAAAACTGTTTTTT. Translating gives CATSRDWTGSRKLFF. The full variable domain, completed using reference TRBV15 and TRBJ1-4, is DAMVIQNPRYQVTQFGKPVTLSCSQTLNHNVMYWYQQKSSQAPKLLFHYYDKDFNNEADTPDNFQSRRPNTSFCFLDIRSPGLGDTAMYLCATSRDWTGSRKLFFGSGTQLSVL.

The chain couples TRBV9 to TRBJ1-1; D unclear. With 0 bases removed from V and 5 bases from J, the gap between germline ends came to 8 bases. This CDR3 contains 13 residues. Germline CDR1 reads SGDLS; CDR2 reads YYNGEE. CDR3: CASSVENWTEAFF. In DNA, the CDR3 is TGTGCCAGCAGCGTAGAAAACTGGACTGAAGCTTTCTTT.

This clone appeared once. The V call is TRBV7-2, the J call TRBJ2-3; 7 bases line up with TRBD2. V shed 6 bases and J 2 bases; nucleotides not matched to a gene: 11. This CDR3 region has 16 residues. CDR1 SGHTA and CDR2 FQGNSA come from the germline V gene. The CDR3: CASRNSRETVTDTQYF. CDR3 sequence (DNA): TGTGCCAGCAGGAACTCGCGGGAGACCGTCACAGATACGCAGTATTTT.

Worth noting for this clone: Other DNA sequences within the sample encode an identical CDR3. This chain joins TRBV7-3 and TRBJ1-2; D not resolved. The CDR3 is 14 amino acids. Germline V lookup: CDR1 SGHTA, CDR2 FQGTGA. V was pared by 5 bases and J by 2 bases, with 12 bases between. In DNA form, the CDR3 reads TGTGCCAGCAGCCCTACGGGATCCAACTATGGCTACACCTTC. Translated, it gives CASSPTGSNYGYTF.

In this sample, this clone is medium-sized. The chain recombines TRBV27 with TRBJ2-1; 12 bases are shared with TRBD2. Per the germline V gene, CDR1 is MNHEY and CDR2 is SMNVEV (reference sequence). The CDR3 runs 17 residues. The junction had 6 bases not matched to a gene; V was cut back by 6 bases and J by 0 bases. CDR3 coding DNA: TGTGCCAGCAGCTTCCCGACTAGCGGGAGCTCCTACAATGAGCAGTTCTTC. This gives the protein CASSFPTSGSSYNEQFF.

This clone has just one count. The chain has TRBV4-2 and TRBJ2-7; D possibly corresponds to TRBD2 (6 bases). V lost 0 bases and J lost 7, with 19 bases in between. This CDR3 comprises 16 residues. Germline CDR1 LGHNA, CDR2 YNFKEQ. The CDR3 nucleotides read TGTGCCAGCAGCCAAGAGGCGGGATCCTCGGTGAGGGAGCAGTACTTC. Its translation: CASSQEAGSSVREQYF.

The CDR3 loop reads CASSALSGTSGPYTQYF. CDR3 DNA: TGTGCCAGCAGCGCCCTCTCCGGGACTAGCGGGCCTTATACGCAGTATTTT. The rearrangement joins TRBV9 to TRBJ2-3; 12 bases match TRBD2. Germline assignment: CDR1 SGDLS and CDR2 YYNGEE. Trimming cost V 3 bases and J 7 bases; bases outside gene matches: 12. The CDR3 sequence is 17 residues long.

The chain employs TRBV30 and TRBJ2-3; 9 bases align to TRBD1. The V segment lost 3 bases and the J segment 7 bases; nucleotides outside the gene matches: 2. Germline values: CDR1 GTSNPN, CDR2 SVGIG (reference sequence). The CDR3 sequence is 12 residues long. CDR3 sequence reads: CAWSDRGNTQYF. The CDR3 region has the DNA TGTGCCTGGAGCGACAGGGGGAATACGCAGTATTTT.